Detailed here is one T cell receptor (beta chain). Its matching antigen is unknown. Generated by immunoSEQ multiplex PCR, the TCRdb table keeps only in-frame clones and is missing some. This sample has about 32,000 clones; more than 65% occur once, and the top ten carry approximately 19%. The time point is: baseline, week 1 (first vaccination visit). Treatment reported: pre-vaccination baseline after standard-of-care therapy. CDR3 length: 13 residues. Trimming removed 1 base at V and 4 bases at J, with 7 bases between. Looked up from germline, CDR1 is LNHDA and CDR2 is SQIVND (reference sequence). This entry belongs to a study of a mutant IDH1 vaccine in newly diagnosed glioma. Study-level points and caveats: It was about 92% of patients that developed vaccine-induced immune responses.

The sequencing used PBMCs, collected from a glioma patient treated with radiotherapy, temozolomide or both. The chain combines TRBV19 with TRBJ1-1; D gene uncertain. The source is a man aged 30-40 years with glioma. The CDR3 spells CASSIGARTEAFF. As DNA, the CDR3 is TGTGCCAGTAGTATAGGTGCGCGCACTGAAGCTTTCTTT. Full variable domain (rest looked up from reference TRBV19 and TRBJ1-1): DGGITQSPKYLFRKEGQNVTLSCEQNLNHDAMYWYRQDPGQGLRLIYYSQIVNDFQKGDIAEGYSVSREKKESFPLTVTSAQKNPTAFYLCASSIGARTEAFFGQGTRLTVV.